This T cell receptor (beta chain) appears in the sequencing data of a study of blood T cell repertoires in COVID-19. The wider study: Samples taken during acute and convalescent COVID-19 were collected in the United States, Italy and Spain. Sample material is recorded as cDNA or gDNA derived from T cells, B-cell-depleted T cells, or PBMCs.

Original data processing: Nucleated cell number was recorded as an estimate derived from reference gene primer amplification. Method: immunoSEQ multiplex PCR; TCRdb's copy keeps in-frame clones and lacks some. That table is the source of V, J and clone size, and D and trimming were worked out from the DNA. The data show fewer than 85,000 clones, with around 85% seen just once and 5% to 6.5% held by the top ten. The CDR3 loop spans 15 amino acids. V shed 3 bases and J shed 1 base, with 10 bases lying between them. Germline values: CDR1 SGHVS, CDR2 FNYEAQ. The sequence was collected from a man in his 60s with acute or convalescent COVID-19. Sequencing input: peripheral blood. This sequence joins TRBV7-6 and TRBJ1-5; no clear D. CDR3 DNA sequence: TGTGCCAGCAGCTTGGCCGGAGGGAGCAATCAGCCCCAGCATTTT. Amino acids: CASSLAGGSNQPQHF.